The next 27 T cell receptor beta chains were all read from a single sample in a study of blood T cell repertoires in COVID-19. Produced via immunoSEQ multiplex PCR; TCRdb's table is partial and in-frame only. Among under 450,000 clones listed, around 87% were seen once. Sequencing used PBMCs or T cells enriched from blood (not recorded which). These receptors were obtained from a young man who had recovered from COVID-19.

CDR3 residues: CASSEVTAAVTQYF. The CDR3 DNA sequence: TGTGCCAGCAGTGAAGTCACAGCGGCGGTGACCCAGTACTTC. The genes are TRBV6-1 and TRBJ2-5, with D tentatively TRBD2 (5 bases). V was cut by 1 base and J by 7 bases, with 13 bases left in between. Germline assignment: CDR1 MNHNS and CDR2 SASEGT. CDR3 length: 14 residues.

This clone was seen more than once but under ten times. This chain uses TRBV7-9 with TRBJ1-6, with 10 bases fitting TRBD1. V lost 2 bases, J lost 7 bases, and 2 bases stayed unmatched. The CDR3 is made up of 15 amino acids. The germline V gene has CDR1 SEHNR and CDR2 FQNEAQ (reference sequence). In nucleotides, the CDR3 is TGTGCCAGCAGCTTAAAGGACAGGGGGAATTCACCCCTCCACTTT. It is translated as CASSLKDRGNSPLHF. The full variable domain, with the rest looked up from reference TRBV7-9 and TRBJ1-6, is DTGVSQNPRHKITKRGQNVTFRCDPISEHNRLYWYRQTLGQGPEFLTYFQNEAQLEKSRLLSDRFSAERPKGSFSTLEIQRTEQGDSAMYLCASSLKDRGNSPLHFGNGTRLTVT.

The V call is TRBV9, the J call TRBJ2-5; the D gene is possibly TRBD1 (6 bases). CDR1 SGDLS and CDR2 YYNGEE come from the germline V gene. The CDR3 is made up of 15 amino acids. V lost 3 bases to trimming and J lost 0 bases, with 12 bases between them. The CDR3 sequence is CASSARGLYQETQYF. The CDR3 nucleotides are TGTGCCAGCAGCGCCAGGGGTTTGTACCAAGAGACCCAGTACTTC.

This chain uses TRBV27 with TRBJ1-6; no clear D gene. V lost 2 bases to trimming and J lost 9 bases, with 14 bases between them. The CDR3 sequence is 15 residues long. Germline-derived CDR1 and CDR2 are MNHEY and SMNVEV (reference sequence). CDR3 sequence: CASSLLEGVGSPLHF. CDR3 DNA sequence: TGTGCCAGCAGTTTACTAGAGGGTGTCGGTTCACCCCTCCACTTT.

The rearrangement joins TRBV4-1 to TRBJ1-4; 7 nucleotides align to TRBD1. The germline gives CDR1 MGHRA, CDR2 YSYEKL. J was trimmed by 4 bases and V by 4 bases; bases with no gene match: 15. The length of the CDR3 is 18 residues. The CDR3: CASSPPGQPLVGNEKLFF. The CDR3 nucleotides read TGCGCCAGCAGCCCTCCGGGACAGCCCCTAGTGGGTAATGAAAAACTGTTTTTT.

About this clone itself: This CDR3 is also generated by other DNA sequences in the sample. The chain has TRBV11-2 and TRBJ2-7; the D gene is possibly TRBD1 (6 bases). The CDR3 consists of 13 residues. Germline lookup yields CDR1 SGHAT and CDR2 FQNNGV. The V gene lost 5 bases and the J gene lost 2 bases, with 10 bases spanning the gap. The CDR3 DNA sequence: TGTGCCAGCAGCCTAGGACAGACCTACGAGCAGTACTTC. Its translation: CASSLGQTYEQYF. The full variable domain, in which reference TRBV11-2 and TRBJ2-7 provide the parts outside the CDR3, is EAGVAQSPRYKIIEKRQSVAFWCNPISGHATLYWYQQILGQGPKLLIQFQNNGVVDDSQLPKDRFSAERLKGVDSTLKIQPAKLEDSAVYLCASSLGQTYEQYFGPGTRLTVT.

The CDR3, as DNA: TGTGCCAGCAGCTTAGTCGGCGGGAGCTCCTACGAGCAGTACTTC. Its protein product is CASSLVGGSSYEQYF. The rearrangement uses TRBV11-1 and TRBJ2-7; TRBD2 matches 7 bases. The CDR3 contains 15 residues. V trimming: 1 base; J trimming: 0 bases; junction bases outside the gene matches: 3. Germline V CDR1 and CDR2: SGHAT, FQDESV (reference sequence).

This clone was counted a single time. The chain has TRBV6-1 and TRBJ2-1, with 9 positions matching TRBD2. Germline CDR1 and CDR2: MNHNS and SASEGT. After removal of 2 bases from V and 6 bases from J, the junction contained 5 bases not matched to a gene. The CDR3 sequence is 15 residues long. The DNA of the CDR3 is TGTGCCAGCAGTGAAAAGGCGGGGGGGCCCAATGAGCAGTTCTTC. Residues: CASSEKAGGPNEQFF.

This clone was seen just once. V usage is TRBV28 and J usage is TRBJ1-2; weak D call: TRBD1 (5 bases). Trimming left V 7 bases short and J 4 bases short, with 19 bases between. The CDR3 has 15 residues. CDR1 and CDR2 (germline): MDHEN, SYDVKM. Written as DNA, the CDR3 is TGTGCCAGCACCTTGACGGGGGAAACGGTCTATGGCTACACCTTC. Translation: CASTLTGETVYGYTF.

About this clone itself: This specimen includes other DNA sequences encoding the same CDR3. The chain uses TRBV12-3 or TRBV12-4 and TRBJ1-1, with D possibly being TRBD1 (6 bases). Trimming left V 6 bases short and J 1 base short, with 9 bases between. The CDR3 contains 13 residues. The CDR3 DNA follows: TGTGCCAGCAGCTCACAGGGGAACACTGAAGCTTTCTTT. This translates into CASSSQGNTEAFF.

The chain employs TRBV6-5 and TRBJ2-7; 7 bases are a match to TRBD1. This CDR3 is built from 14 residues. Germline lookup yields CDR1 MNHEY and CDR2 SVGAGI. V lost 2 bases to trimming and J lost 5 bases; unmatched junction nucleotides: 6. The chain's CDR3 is CASSYAGTANEQYF. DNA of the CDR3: TGTGCCAGCAGTTACGCCGGGACAGCAAACGAGCAGTACTTC.

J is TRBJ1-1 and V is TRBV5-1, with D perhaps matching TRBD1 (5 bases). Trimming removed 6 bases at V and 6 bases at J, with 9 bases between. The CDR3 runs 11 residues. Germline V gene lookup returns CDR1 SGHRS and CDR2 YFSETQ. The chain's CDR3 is CASTQGAEAFF. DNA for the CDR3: TGCGCCAGCACCCAGGGCGCTGAAGCTTTCTTT.

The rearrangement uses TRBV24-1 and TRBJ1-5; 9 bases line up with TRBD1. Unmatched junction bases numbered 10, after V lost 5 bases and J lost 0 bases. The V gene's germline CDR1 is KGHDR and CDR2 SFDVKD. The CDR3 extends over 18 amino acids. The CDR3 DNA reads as TGTGCCACCAGTGGCCGGGACAGGGTAAAAAATAGCAATCAGCCCCAGCATTTT. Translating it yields CATSGRDRVKNSNQPQHF.

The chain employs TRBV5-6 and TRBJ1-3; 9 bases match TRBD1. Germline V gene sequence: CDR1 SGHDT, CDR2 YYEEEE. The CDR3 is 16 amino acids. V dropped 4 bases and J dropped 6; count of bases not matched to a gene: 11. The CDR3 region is CASSIPGTGPKNTIYF. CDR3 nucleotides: TGTGCCAGCAGCATTCCCGGGACAGGGCCTAAAAACACCATATATTTT.

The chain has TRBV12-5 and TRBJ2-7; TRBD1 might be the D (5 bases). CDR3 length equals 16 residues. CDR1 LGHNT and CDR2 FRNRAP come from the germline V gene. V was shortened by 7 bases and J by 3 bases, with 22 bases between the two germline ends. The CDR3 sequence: CASASSDFGANYEQYF. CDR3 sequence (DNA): TGTGCTAGTGCCAGCTCAGACTTTGGGGCAAACTACGAGCAGTACTTC.

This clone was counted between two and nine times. CDR3 in amino acids: CSVVQATEAFF. DNA of the CDR3: TGCAGCGTTGTACAGGCCACTGAAGCTTTCTTT. The genes are TRBV29-1 and TRBJ1-1; D might be TRBD1 (5 bases). V gave up 4 bases and J gave up 4 bases, with 7 bases separating them. The CDR3 covers 11 residues. Germline CDR1 and CDR2: SQVTM and ANQGSEA.

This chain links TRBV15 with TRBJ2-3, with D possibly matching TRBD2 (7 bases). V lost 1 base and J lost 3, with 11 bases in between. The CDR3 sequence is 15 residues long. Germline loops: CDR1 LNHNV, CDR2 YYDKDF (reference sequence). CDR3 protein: CATSRVGGRTDTQYF. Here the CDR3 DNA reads TGTGCCACCAGCAGAGTGGGGGGGCGGACAGATACGCAGTATTTT.

The CDR3: CASSSPRAGGTEAFF. CDR3 DNA: TGTGCCAGCAGCTCACCCCGGGCAGGGGGCACTGAAGCTTTCTTT. The chain combines TRBV3-1 (or the pseudogene TRBV3-2) with TRBJ1-1; the match to TRBD1 covers 7 bases. This CDR3 spans 15 amino acids. Germline loops: CDR1 LGHDT, CDR2 YNNKEL (reference sequence). J was trimmed by 4 bases and V by 5 bases; bases with no gene match: 10.

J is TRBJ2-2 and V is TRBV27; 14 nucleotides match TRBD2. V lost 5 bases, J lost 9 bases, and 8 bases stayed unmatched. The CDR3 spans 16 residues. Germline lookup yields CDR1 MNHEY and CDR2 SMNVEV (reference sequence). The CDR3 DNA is TGTGCCAGCAGTGATGGGACTAGCGGGGGTCACCGGGAGCTGTTTTTT. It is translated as CASSDGTSGGHRELFF.

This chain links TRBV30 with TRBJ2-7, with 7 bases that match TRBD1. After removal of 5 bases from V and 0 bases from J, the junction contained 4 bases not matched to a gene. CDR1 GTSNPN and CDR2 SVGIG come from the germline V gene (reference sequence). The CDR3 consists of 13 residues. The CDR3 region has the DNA TGTGCCTGGGAACAGGGGAGCTCCTACGAGCAGTACTTC. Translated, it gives CAWEQGSSYEQYF.

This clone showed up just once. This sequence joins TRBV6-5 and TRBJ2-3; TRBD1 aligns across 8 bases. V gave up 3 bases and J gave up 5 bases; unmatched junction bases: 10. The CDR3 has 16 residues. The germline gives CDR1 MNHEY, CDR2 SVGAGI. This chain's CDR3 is CASSYVGQGAGDTQYF. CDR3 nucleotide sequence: TGTGCCAGCAGTTATGTGGGGCAGGGGGCAGGAGATACGCAGTATTTT.

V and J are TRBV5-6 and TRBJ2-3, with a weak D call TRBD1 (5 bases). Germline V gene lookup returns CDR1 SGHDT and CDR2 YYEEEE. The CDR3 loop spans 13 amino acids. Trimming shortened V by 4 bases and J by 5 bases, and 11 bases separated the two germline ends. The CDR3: CASSRGYGDTQYF. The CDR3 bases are TGTGCCAGCAGCAGGGGATATGGAGATACGCAGTATTTT.

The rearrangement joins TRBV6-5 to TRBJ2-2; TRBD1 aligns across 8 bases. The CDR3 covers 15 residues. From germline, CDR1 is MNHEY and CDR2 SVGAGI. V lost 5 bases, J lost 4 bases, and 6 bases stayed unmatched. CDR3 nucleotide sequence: TGTGCCAGCAGTCCCGGACAGGGCGTCACCGGGGAGCTGTTTTTT. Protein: CASSPGQGVTGELFF.

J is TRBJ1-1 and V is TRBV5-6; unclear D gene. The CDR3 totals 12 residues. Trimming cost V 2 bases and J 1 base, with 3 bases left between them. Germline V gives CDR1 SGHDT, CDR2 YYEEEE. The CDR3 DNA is TGTGCCAGCAGCTTCAGGAACACTGAAGCTTTCTTT. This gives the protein CASSFRNTEAFF.

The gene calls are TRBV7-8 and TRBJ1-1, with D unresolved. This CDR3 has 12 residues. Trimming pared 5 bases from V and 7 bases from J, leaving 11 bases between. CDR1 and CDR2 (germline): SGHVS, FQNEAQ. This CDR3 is CASSPTVGEAFF. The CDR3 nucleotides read TGTGCCAGCAGCCCAACAGTGGGTGAAGCTTTCTTT.

The CDR3 loop reads CADTTGGGYTF. CDR3 bases: TGTGCTGACACAACAGGTGGTGGCTACACCTTC. This rearrangement joins TRBV7-9 to TRBJ1-2; D is perhaps TRBD1 (5 bases). The CDR3 loop spans 11 amino acids. CDR1 SEHNR and CDR2 FQNEAQ come from the germline V gene (reference sequence).

In DNA, the CDR3 is TGTGCCAGCAGTTCCGGGACAGGGGGAACGGGTAGGTCTGGAAACACCATATATTTT. Translated, it gives CASSSGTGGTGRSGNTIYF. The chain employs TRBV7-2 and TRBJ1-3, with TRBD1 identical over 11 bases. Trimming took 6 bases from V and 1 from J; bases not matched to a gene: 14. Germline V gene lookup returns CDR1 SGHTA and CDR2 FQGNSA. This CDR3 is 19 amino acids long.